The 27 T cell receptor beta chains reported below all come from one sample, sequenced in a study of blood T cells in healthy people across ages. Using a J-beta primer mix together with a sample-barcoded 5' primer, a second PCR was run for about 6 to 12 cycles. TCRdb recomputed calls from the 5' RACE reads with MiXCR, one row per CDR3 protein. This repertoire shows some 1,500,000 distinct CDR3 sequences, approximately 39% found once; its top ten account for about 4.1%. The sample taken for sequencing was blood. Source of these receptors: a woman younger than 35 in good health.

This clonotype was detected a few times. CDR3 loop: CAWSDNEQFF. The CDR3 DNA is TGTGCCTGGAGTGACAATGAGCAGTTCTTC. The chain combines TRBV30 with TRBJ2-1; no clear D gene. This CDR3 is 10 amino acids long. Germline V gives CDR1 GTSNPN, CDR2 SVGIG (reference sequence). The V gene lost 1 base and the J gene lost 5 bases, with 0 bases spanning the gap.

The chain joins TRBV25-1 to TRBJ1-1, with 7 nucleotides matching TRBD1. Germline assignment: CDR1 MGHDK and CDR2 SYGVNS. The length of the CDR3 is 15 residues. The J segment lost 1 base and the V segment lost 4 bases, leaving 6 bases of the junction unmatched. Here the CDR3 reads CASSAYRGSNTEAFF. The CDR3 DNA sequence: TGTGCCAGCAGTGCTTACAGGGGCTCGAACACTGAAGCTTTCTTT.

The chain joins TRBV6-5 to TRBJ1-3, with 7 bases that match TRBD1. Unmatched junction bases numbered 5, after V lost 4 bases and J lost 2 bases. The CDR3 runs to 15 residues. The germline V gene has CDR1 MNHEY and CDR2 SVGAGI. The CDR3, as DNA: TGTGCCAGCAGTTTTGACAGGGCCACTGGAAACACCATATATTTT. This encodes CASSFDRATGNTIYF.

The chain is built from TRBV9 and TRBJ2-1, with 9 bases lining up with TRBD2. Gene TRBJ2-7 matches the end of the DNA better, so the J call may be wrong. Germline V lookup: CDR1 SGDLS, CDR2 YYNGEE. The CDR3 has 17 amino acids. The chain's CDR3 is CASSVSGGGALGNEQYF. The CDR3 DNA is TGTGCCAGCAGCGTAAGCGGCGGGGGGGCCTTGGGAAATGAGCAGTACTTC.

This clonotype is a singleton in its sample. The chain is built from TRBV6-6 and TRBJ1-2; perhaps TRBD1 as D (5 bases). The CDR3 totals 13 residues. Germline V gives CDR1 MNHNY, CDR2 SVGAGI (reference sequence). The V end lost 6 bases, the J end lost 8 bases, and 16 bases lay between the germline ends. The CDR3 spells CASSVVGVSGYTF. The CDR3 DNA sequence: TGTGCCAGCAGCGTGGTGGGGGTTTCAGGCTACACCTTC.

This clonotype was found a few times. J is TRBJ2-1 and V is TRBV6-5; 11 nucleotides align to TRBD2. The germline V gene encodes CDR1 MNHEY and CDR2 SVGAGI. CDR3 length: 17 residues. Germline trimming cut 0 bases from V and 5 bases from J; bases unmatched to any gene: 6. The CDR3 sequence: CASSYSMASGGNNEQFF. As DNA, the CDR3 is TGTGCCAGCAGTTACTCGATGGCTAGCGGGGGGAACAATGAGCAGTTCTTC.

Only a few counts were recorded for this clonotype. The chain is built from TRBV5-1 and TRBJ2-1, with TRBD1 identical over 8 bases. Per the germline V gene, CDR1 is SGHRS and CDR2 is YFSETQ. The CDR3 has 17 residues. Germline trimming cut 2 bases from V and 7 bases from J; bases unmatched to any gene: 14. CDR3 amino acids: CASSFHWIGQGGNEQFF. In nucleotides, the CDR3 is TGCGCCAGCAGCTTCCACTGGATAGGACAGGGAGGTAATGAGCAGTTCTTC. The full variable domain, completed using reference TRBV5-1 and TRBJ2-1, is KAGVTQTPRYLIKTRGQQVTLSCSPISGHRSVSWYQQTPGQGLQFLFEYFSETQRNKGNFPGRFSGRQFSNSRSEMNVSTLELGDSALYLCASSFHWIGQGGNEQFFGPGTRLTVL.

The rearrangement uses TRBV6-2 or TRBV6-3 and TRBJ2-1, with 7 positions matching TRBD2. J was trimmed by 3 bases and V by 2 bases; bases with no gene match: 13. The CDR3 is made up of 18 amino acids. Germline CDR1 reads MNHEY; CDR2 reads SVGEGT. The CDR3 reads CASSYRGSLGVSYNEQFF. The CDR3 DNA is TGTGCCAGCAGTTACCGCGGGAGCTTGGGTGTCAGCTACAATGAGCAGTTCTTC.

The J gene is TRBJ1-2, the V gene TRBV6-2 or TRBV6-3; perhaps TRBD1 as D (5 bases). Trimming took 2 bases from V and 7 from J, leaving 8 bases between them. The germline V gene has CDR1 MNHEY and CDR2 SVGEGT. The CDR3 spans 12 residues. The CDR3 spells CASSYRGSGYTF. DNA for the CDR3: TGTGCCAGCAGTTACAGGGGTAGTGGCTACACCTTC.

This clonotype was found a few times. The chain recombines TRBV11-2 with TRBJ2-1, with TRBD2 matching over 12 bases. Germline CDR1 reads SGHAT; CDR2 reads FQNNGV. V was pared by 5 bases and J by 5 bases, with 4 bases of the junction left unmatched. This CDR3 contains 15 residues. The DNA of the CDR3 is TGTGCCAGCAGCCCGACTAGCGGGAGTAACAATGAGCAGTTCTTC. This codes for CASSPTSGSNNEQFF.

This chain joins TRBV18 and TRBJ2-2; no reliable D call. Germline V gene sequence: CDR1 KGHSH, CDR2 LQKENI. The CDR3 totals 14 residues. Trimming pared 2 bases from V and 1 base from J, leaving 5 bases between. CDR3 in amino acids: CASSPRQNTGELFF. The DNA for the CDR3 is TGTGCCAGCTCACCAAGGCAGAACACCGGGGAGCTGTTTTTT.

This clonotype was seen a few times. CDR3 amino acids: CSVLGLGGYTF. The CDR3 DNA follows: TGCAGCGTATTAGGACTGGGAGGCTACACCTTC. The chain couples TRBV29-1 to TRBJ1-2; D gene ambiguous. V dropped 6 bases and J dropped 8 bases, with 13 bases sitting between them. This CDR3 is built from 11 residues. The germline gives CDR1 SQVTM, CDR2 ANQGSEA.

The rearrangement uses TRBV7-2 and TRBJ2-7; a possible D gene is TRBD1 (7 bases). The DNA matches TRBJ2-5 better at its end, which makes the J call doubtful. CDR1 and CDR2 (germline): SGHTA, FQGNSA. The CDR3 is 15 residues long. The CDR3 coding sequence is TGTGCCAGCAGCTTAGTTCGGAGGGGGCCTGAGACCCAGTACTTC. This translates into CASSLVRRGPETQYF.

This sequence joins TRBV27 and TRBJ2-3; D might be TRBD2 (5 bases). The CDR3 extends over 15 amino acids. Germline CDR1 reads MNHEY; CDR2 reads SMNVEV (reference sequence). Deletions cut 5 bases from V and 1 base from J, with 13 bases between. Here the CDR3 DNA reads TGTGCCAGCAGTCGGCTGGGGAGAGGCACAGATACGCAGTATTTT. Translated: CASSRLGRGTDTQYF.

This rearrangement joins TRBV7-2 to TRBJ1-2; D is uncertain. This CDR3 has 13 residues. V lost 5 bases, J lost 4 bases, and 11 bases lay in between. Germline lookup yields CDR1 SGHTA and CDR2 FQGNSA. The CDR3 reads CASSPYNIYGYTF. The DNA for the CDR3 is TGTGCCAGCAGCCCATACAACATCTATGGCTACACCTTC. The full variable domain, completed using reference TRBV7-2 and TRBJ1-2, is GAGVSQSPSNKVTEKGKDVELRCDPISGHTALYWYRQSLGQGLEFLIYFQGNSAPDKSGLPSDRFSAERTGGSVSTLTIQRTQQEDSAVYLCASSPYNIYGYTFGSGTRLTVV.

The chain recombines TRBV12-3 or TRBV12-4 with TRBJ2-5; tentatively, D is TRBD2 (6 bases). The CDR3 extends over 12 amino acids. The V end was cut by 4 bases, the J end by 7 bases, with 10 bases between. The CDR3 DNA follows: TGTGCCAGCAGTTGGACTAATGTGACCCAGTACTTC. This codes for CASSWTNVTQYF.

The rearrangement links TRBV28 to TRBJ2-7; 8 positions match TRBD2. The germline gives CDR1 MDHEN, CDR2 SYDVKM. The CDR3 is 13 amino acids. Germline trimming cut 6 bases from V and 5 bases from J; bases unmatched to any gene: 6. CDR3 DNA sequence: TGTGCCAGCAGGGTTGGGACTAGTGACGAGCAGTACTTC. It translates to CASRVGTSDEQYF.

V and J are TRBV28 and TRBJ2-1, with no clear D. Germline lookup yields CDR1 MDHEN and CDR2 SYDVKM. Trimming pared 7 bases from V and 7 bases from J, leaving 8 bases between. CDR3 size: 11 residues. CDR3 sequence reads: CASNLGNEQFF. Here the CDR3 DNA reads TGTGCCAGCAACCTGGGGAATGAGCAGTTCTTC.

V is TRBV12-3 or TRBV12-4 and J is TRBJ2-5; D remains unclear. Trimming took off 3 bases at V and 11 bases at J, with 22 bases between the two ends. The CDR3 is 15 residues long. The CDR3 sequence is CASSFGSTWGNEQYF. Written as DNA, the CDR3 is TGTGCCAGCAGTTTTGGGTCCACTTGGGGAAATGAGCAGTACTTC.

This clonotype appeared once. The rearrangement uses TRBV7-4 and TRBJ2-1; 8 bases match TRBD1. V was clipped by 1 base and J by 8 bases; unmatched bases: 7. The germline CDR1 and CDR2 sequences are SGHVT and SQSDAQ. The CDR3 is 15 residues long. In nucleotides, the CDR3 is TGTGCCAGCAGCTTAGAGCCAGGGGGCGAGGATGAGCAGTTCTTC. The encoded protein is CASSLEPGGEDEQFF.

This clonotype occurred a few times. The chain links TRBV4-1 to TRBJ2-1, with 8 bases fitting TRBD1. V dropped 2 bases and J dropped 3; count of bases not matched to a gene: 6. The CDR3 is 16 residues long. Per the germline V gene, CDR1 is MGHRA and CDR2 is YSYEKL. The CDR3 sequence: CASSQPTGDRYNEQFF. For the CDR3, the DNA is TGCGCCAGCAGCCAACCGACAGGGGACCGCTACAATGAGCAGTTCTTC.

This clonotype turned up a few times. This chain uses TRBV27 with TRBJ2-3, with unresolved D. There are 14 residues in the CDR3. Trimming removed 4 bases from V and 2 bases from J, with 10 bases in between. Germline loops: CDR1 MNHEY, CDR2 SMNVEV (reference sequence). The DNA of the CDR3 is TGTGCCAGCAGTTCCGGGTCCTTCACAGATACGCAGTATTTT. This encodes CASSSGSFTDTQYF.

The chain's CDR3 is CASSQEGGTNEKLFF. For the CDR3, the DNA is TGCGCCAGCAGCCAAGAAGGTGGGACTAATGAAAAACTGTTTTTT. The chain joins TRBV4-1 to TRBJ1-4, with D uncertain. Trimming removed 0 bases at V and 2 bases at J, with 7 bases between. The CDR3 is made up of 15 amino acids. Looked up from germline, CDR1 is MGHRA and CDR2 is YSYEKL.

V gene TRBV28 combines with J gene TRBJ1-2; 7 bases fit TRBD1. Germline V CDR1 and CDR2: MDHEN, SYDVKM. V shed 2 bases, J shed 7 bases, and the junction held 7 bases outside the gene matches. The CDR3 is 14 amino acids. The CDR3 region is CASSLGGTALGYTF. CDR3 nucleotides: TGTGCCAGCAGTTTAGGGGGGACAGCCCTTGGCTACACCTTC.

In this sample, this clonotype turned up a few times. Germline is not matched at one junction end, which may reflect a read error. The chain has TRBV7-2 and TRBJ2-5; D gene uncertain. The J call could be wrong; TRBJ2-7 is a better fit for the DNA end. This CDR3 has 15 amino acids. Germline V lookup: CDR1 SGHTA, CDR2 FQGNSA. The CDR3 sequence: CAGSLLTRLSHEQYF. CDR3 nucleotide sequence: TGTGCCGGCAGCTTATTGACAAGGTTGTCCCACGAGCAGTACTTC.

The chain joins TRBV29-1 to TRBJ2-1; 10 bases map to TRBD2. This CDR3 spans 13 amino acids. Per the germline V gene, CDR1 is SQVTM and CDR2 is ANQGSEA. With 5 bases clipped from V and 7 bases from J, the junction kept 5 bases outside the gene matches. CDR3 DNA sequence: TGCAGCGTTCTAAGCGGGAGGGAGAATGAGCAGTTCTTC. Protein sequence: CSVLSGRENEQFF.

A word on this clonotype: A read error may produce the germline difference seen at one junction end. The rearrangement uses TRBV6-5 and TRBJ2-7; 10 bases are a match to TRBD1. The CDR3 runs to 12 residues. Germline V gives CDR1 MNHEY, CDR2 SVGAGI. The CDR3 spells CAGRDRGLEQYF. CDR3 bases: TGTGCCGGCAGAGACAGGGGGCTCGAGCAGTACTTC.